The 26 T cell receptor beta chains listed next were all sequenced from one sample in a study of T cell repertoires in cytomegalovirus infection. TCRdb recomputed calls from the reads with MiXCR, one row per CDR3 protein. Of roughly 730,000 distinct CDR3 sequences in the sample, roughly 30% were seen once. Which antigens these TCRs recognize remains unknown. Sample: cultured PBMCs, taken from culture after CMV antigen stimulation. The receptors were gathered from a human donor in good health (CMV status not recorded). Some clones in this sample may be carry-over from other donors' samples.

The chain recombines TRBV7-2 with TRBJ2-1, with 9 bases fitting TRBD2. CDR3 length: 14 amino acids. J gave up 2 bases and V 6 bases, and 2 bases lay outside the gene matches. Looked up from germline, CDR1 is SGHTA and CDR2 is FQGNSA. CDR3 sequence reads: CASRASGTYNEQFF. The CDR3 bases are TGTGCCAGCAGGGCTAGCGGGACCTACAATGAGCAGTTCTTC.

In this sample, this clonotype turned up a few times. The chain couples TRBV7-6 to TRBJ1-1; the D gene is possibly TRBD1 (5 bases). From germline, CDR1 is SGHVS and CDR2 FNYEAQ. This CDR3 is 15 amino acids long. Trimming shortened V by 5 bases and J by 4 bases, and 17 bases separated the two germline ends. The CDR3 loop is CASSPEAGLATEAFF. CDR3 coding DNA: TGTGCCAGCAGCCCCGAGGCGGGGCTGGCCACTGAAGCTTTCTTT.

This clonotype was detected a few times. The rearrangement links TRBV4-1 to TRBJ1-5; D is undetermined. CDR3 length: 14 residues. Trimming pared 0 bases from V and 5 bases from J, leaving 8 bases between. Germline loops: CDR1 MGHRA, CDR2 YSYEKL. CDR3 sequence (DNA): TGCGCCAGCAGCCAAGAAGTAACGGATCAGCCCCAGCATTTT. This gives the protein CASSQEVTDQPQHF.

This clonotype was detected only a few times. The rearrangement joins TRBV12-3 or TRBV12-4 to TRBJ1-3, with D unclear. This CDR3 contains 14 residues. V was pared by 3 bases and J by 4 bases, with 10 bases between. The CDR3 loop reads CASSFAGRGNTIYF. DNA for the CDR3: TGTGCCAGCAGTTTTGCGGGTAGAGGAAACACCATATATTTT.

This clonotype was seen more than once but under ten times. This sequence joins TRBV2 and TRBJ2-5; TRBD1 agrees at 8 bases. Germline loops: CDR1 SNHLY, CDR2 FYNNEI. J lost 5 bases, V lost 6 bases, and 8 bases had no gene match. CDR3 size: 14 residues. The CDR3 DNA is TGTGCCAGCAGCCTCGGGGGACAGGTGGAGACCCAGTACTTC. As protein: CASSLGGQVETQYF.

A few counts support this clonotype. The V call is TRBV6-2 or TRBV6-3, the J call TRBJ1-3, with a tentative D call TRBD1 (6 bases). V lost 4 bases to trimming and J lost 3 bases, with 16 bases between them. This CDR3 region has 16 residues. CDR1 is MNHEY, CDR2 SVGEGT, per germline. CDR3 sequence (DNA): TGTGCCAGCAGTTGGTCGAAATCGGACAGTGGAAACACCATATATTTT. It yields the protein CASSWSKSDSGNTIYF.

The chain carries TRBV3-1 and TRBJ1-2; D gene uncertain. Germline values: CDR1 LGHDT, CDR2 YNNKEL (reference sequence). This CDR3 comprises 12 residues. V was trimmed by 3 bases and J by 8 bases, leaving 10 bases between them. CDR3 in DNA: TGTGCCAGCAGCCAGGGAGGTGTAGGCTACACCTTC. Protein: CASSQGGVGYTF.

The sample holds a few counts of this clonotype. The chain carries TRBV7-8 and TRBJ2-3; D possibly corresponds to TRBD1 (5 bases). CDR1 SGHVS and CDR2 FQNEAQ come from the germline V gene. The CDR3 contains 15 residues. V gave up 5 bases and J gave up 6 bases, with 18 bases separating them. CDR3 DNA sequence: TGTGCCAGCAGCCTCGGTGGGGCGACCCTGGATACGCAGTATTTT. Translating it yields CASSLGGATLDTQYF.

The rearrangement links TRBV7-2 to TRBJ2-1; no firm D call. The CDR3 runs 15 residues. Germline V gene sequence: CDR1 SGHTA, CDR2 FQGNSA. Trimming pared 1 base from V and 8 bases from J, leaving 15 bases between. The CDR3 DNA reads TGTGCCAGCAGCTTAGGCCCTTGGGTATCCCATGAGCAGTTCTTC. Translation: CASSLGPWVSHEQFF.

V is TRBV20-1 and J is TRBJ2-1; 11 bases align to TRBD2. The CDR3 spans 15 residues. The ends lost 8 bases at V and 5 bases at J; junction bases unmatched: 11. Germline V lookup: CDR1 DFQATT, CDR2 SNEGSKA (reference sequence). The CDR3 reads CSSTEGLAVNNEQFF. The CDR3 DNA sequence: TGCAGTTCAACCGAGGGACTAGCGGTTAACAATGAGCAGTTCTTC.

This clonotype was detected only a few times. This chain links TRBV27 with TRBJ1-2; D perhaps matches TRBD1 (5 bases). CDR3 length equals 14 residues. V gave up 1 base and J gave up 9 bases, with 15 bases separating them. The V gene's germline CDR1 is MNHEY and CDR2 SMNVEV (reference sequence). The CDR3: CASSLFTGHNRYTF. The CDR3 nucleotides read TGTGCCAGCAGTTTATTCACAGGACATAATCGCTACACCTTC.

The gene calls are TRBV7-6 and TRBJ2-2, with D uncertain. The V and J ends lost 11 bases and 11 bases respectively, with 21 bases between them. Germline V gene lookup returns CDR1 SGHVS and CDR2 FNYEAQ. The CDR3 runs 13 residues. The CDR3 DNA reads TGTGCCGTTTTGCTCGGGCCCCTGGATGAGCTGTTTTTT. This encodes CAVLLGPLDELFF. The whole variable domain, filled in from reference TRBV7-6 and TRBJ2-2, reads GAGVSQSPRYKVTKRGQDVALRCDPISGHVSLYWYRQALGQGPEFLTYFNYEAQQDKSGLPNDRFSAERPEGSISTLTIQRTEQRDSAMYRCAVLLGPLDELFFGEGSRLTVL.

This clonotype was counted a few times. V and J are TRBV7-2 and TRBJ2-7, with D possibly matching TRBD2 (6 bases). Germline values: CDR1 SGHTA, CDR2 FQGNSA. CDR3 length: 16 amino acids. V lost 7 bases, J lost 3 bases, and 22 bases lay in between. The DNA of the CDR3 is TGTGCCAGCATGAGGGACTGGGCAGGGCTCGGCTACGAGCAGTACTTC. It translates to CASMRDWAGLGYEQYF.

The chain combines TRBV20-1 with TRBJ2-1, with 7 nucleotides matching TRBD2. J was trimmed by 4 bases and V by 1 base; bases with no gene match: 19. Germline-derived CDR1 and CDR2 are DFQATT and SNEGSKA (reference sequence). The CDR3 spans 19 residues. The CDR3 sequence: CSARVYGVGGSGSYNEQFF. The DNA for the CDR3 is TGCAGTGCTAGAGTTTATGGTGTTGGGGGTAGCGGGTCTTACAATGAGCAGTTCTTC.

This clonotype appeared once. V usage is TRBV4-2 and J usage is TRBJ2-7; possible D gene TRBD2, 6 bases. The CDR3 is 18 residues long. Germline V lookup: CDR1 LGHNA, CDR2 YNFKEQ. The germline V and J ends were trimmed by 0 bases and 1 base, with 19 bases remaining between them. The CDR3 region has the DNA TGTGCCAGCAGCCAAGATGAAGGTTATAGCGGTTTTTCCTACGAGCAGTACTTC. This encodes CASSQDEGYSGFSYEQYF.

V is TRBV19 and J is TRBJ2-1; 9 bases are shared with TRBD2. Germline V gene data show CDR1 as LNHDA and CDR2 as SQIVND (reference sequence). V lost 6 bases and J lost 4; bases outside the gene matches: 7. The CDR3 is made up of 15 amino acids. This CDR3 reads CASRPGTSSYNEQFF. CDR3 DNA: TGTGCCAGTAGACCCGGGACTAGCAGTTACAATGAGCAGTTCTTC. Full variable domain (outside the CDR3, taken from reference TRBV19 and TRBJ2-1): DGGITQSPKYLFRKEGQNVTLSCEQNLNHDAMYWYRQDPGQGLRLIYYSQIVNDFQKGDIAEGYSVSREKKESFPLTVTSAQKNPTAFYLCASRPGTSSYNEQFFGPGTRLTVL.

The chain is built from TRBV6-1 and TRBJ2-1; 10 bases match TRBD1. Germline trimming cut 8 bases from V and 12 bases from J; bases unmatched to any gene: 19. The CDR3 length is 16 residues. The germline V gene encodes CDR1 MNHNS and CDR2 SASEGT. CDR3 amino acids: CASSRPPGGQGLGQFF. The CDR3 DNA sequence: TGTGCCAGCTCACGGCCCCCCGGGGGACAGGGGCTGGGGCAGTTCTTC.

The chain has TRBV5-5 and TRBJ2-5; D uncertain. The CDR3 is 15 amino acids. V lost 4 bases, J lost 4 bases, and 17 bases lay in between. Germline loops: CDR1 SGHKS, CDR2 YYEKEE (reference sequence). This CDR3 is CASSPGPPRGETQYF. In DNA, the CDR3 is TGTGCCAGCAGCCCCGGGCCCCCCAGAGGAGAGACCCAGTACTTC.

V gene TRBV11-2 combines with J gene TRBJ2-3, with TRBD2 as a possible D gene (6 bases). The CDR3 totals 13 residues. V lost 0 bases to trimming and J lost 12 bases, with 13 bases between them. The germline V gene encodes CDR1 SGHAT and CDR2 FQNNGV. CDR3 protein: CASSLDPEGLQYF. The CDR3 DNA is TGTGCCAGCAGCTTAGACCCGGAGGGTCTACAGTATTTT.

The J gene is TRBJ2-3, the V gene TRBV10-3; tentative D call: TRBD2 (5 bases). This CDR3 has 15 amino acids. Trimming shortened V by 10 bases and J by 8 bases, and 25 bases separated the two germline ends. Germline lookup yields CDR1 ENHRY and CDR2 SYGVKD. CDR3 in amino acids: CATAFYERPHGTQYF. DNA for the CDR3: TGTGCCACCGCCTTTTACGAGCGGCCCCACGGTACGCAGTATTTT.

This rearrangement joins TRBV6-2 or TRBV6-3 to TRBJ2-1; tentative D call: TRBD2 (6 bases). In germline, CDR1 is MNHEY, CDR2 SVGEGT. The germline V and J ends were trimmed by 4 bases and 15 bases, with 13 bases remaining between them. The CDR3 runs to 11 residues. CDR3 coding DNA: TGTGCCAGCAGTTTCGGGAGAAGGGGGTTCTTC. Translation: CASSFGRRGFF.

This chain uses TRBV18 with TRBJ2-1; D might be TRBD1 (5 bases). The germline V and J ends were trimmed by 4 bases and 4 bases, with 17 bases remaining between them. Germline V CDR1 and CDR2: KGHSH, LQKENI. The CDR3 has 16 residues. The CDR3: CASSQTASSDYNEQFF. The DNA of the CDR3 is TGTGCCAGCTCACAGACAGCCTCGTCGGATTACAATGAGCAGTTCTTC.

J is TRBJ2-5 and V is TRBV19; D remains ambiguous. The CDR3 has 14 residues. The V end was cut by 7 bases, the J end by 4 bases, with 16 bases between. Per germline, CDR1 LNHDA and CDR2 SQIVND (reference sequence). The CDR3 loop is CASTPGGLTETQYF. DNA of the CDR3: TGTGCCAGTACCCCCGGTGGATTAACAGAGACCCAGTACTTC. The whole variable domain, remainder taken from reference TRBV19 and TRBJ2-5, is DGGITQSPKYLFRKEGQNVTLSCEQNLNHDAMYWYRQDPGQGLRLIYYSQIVNDFQKGDIAEGYSVSREKKESFPLTVTSAQKNPTAFYLCASTPGGLTETQYFGPGTRLLVL.

This CDR3 reads CASSPLASDYNEQFF. The CDR3 region has the DNA TGTGCCAGCAGCCCCCTGGCTAGCGACTACAATGAGCAGTTCTTC. The chain is built from TRBV11-2 and TRBJ2-1, with D possibly matching TRBD2 (6 bases). CDR3 length equals 15 residues. Looked up from germline, CDR1 is SGHAT and CDR2 is FQNNGV. Trimming left V 5 bases short and J 3 bases short, with 14 bases between.

The chain links TRBV15 to TRBJ2-7, with 8 bases fitting TRBD2. V gave up 3 bases and J gave up 3 bases; unmatched junction bases: 7. The CDR3 length is 15 residues. Germline V gene lookup returns CDR1 LNHNV and CDR2 YYDKDF (reference sequence). For the CDR3, the DNA is TGTGCCACCAGCAGCGGAGCGGGGGTGGTCTACGAGCAGTACTTC. Protein: CATSSGAGVVYEQYF.

The V call is TRBV4-1, the J call TRBJ1-4; no definite D call. Germline loops: CDR1 MGHRA, CDR2 YSYEKL. The CDR3 loop spans 13 amino acids. V gave up 1 base and J gave up 8 bases, with 8 bases separating them. CDR3: CASSQVRAEKLFF. As DNA, the CDR3 is TGCGCCAGCAGCCAAGTACGTGCCGAAAAACTGTTTTTT.